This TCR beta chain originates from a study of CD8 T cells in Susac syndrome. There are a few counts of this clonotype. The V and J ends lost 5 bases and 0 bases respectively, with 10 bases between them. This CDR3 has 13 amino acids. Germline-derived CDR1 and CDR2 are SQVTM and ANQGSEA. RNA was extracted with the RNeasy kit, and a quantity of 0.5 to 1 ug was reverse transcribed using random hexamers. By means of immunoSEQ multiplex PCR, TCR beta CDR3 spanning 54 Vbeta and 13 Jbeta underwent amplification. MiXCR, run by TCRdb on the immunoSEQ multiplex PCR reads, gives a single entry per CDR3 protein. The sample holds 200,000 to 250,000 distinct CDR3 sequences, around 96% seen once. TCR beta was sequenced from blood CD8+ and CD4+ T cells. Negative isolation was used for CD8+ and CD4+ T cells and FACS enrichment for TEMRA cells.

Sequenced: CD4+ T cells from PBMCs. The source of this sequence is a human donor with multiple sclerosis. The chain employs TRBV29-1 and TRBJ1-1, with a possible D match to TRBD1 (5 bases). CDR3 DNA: TGCAGCGTTACAACAGGCATGAACACTGAAGCTTTCTTT. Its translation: CSVTTGMNTEAFF.